The T cell receptor beta chain under discussion was sequenced for a study of blood T cell repertoires in COVID-19. Study information: Spain, Italy and the United States supplied samples that represented acute and convalescent COVID-19. From T cells, B-cell-depleted T cells, or PBMCs came the material, which was cDNA or gDNA.

The CDR3 sequence is 11 residues long. Trimming shortened V by 7 bases and J by 4 bases, and 10 bases separated the two germline ends. The germline V gene has CDR1 DFQATT and CDR2 SNEGSKA (reference sequence). Authors' processing steps: Cell counts per sample came from amplifying reference gene primers. The protocol was immunoSEQ multiplex PCR, while the TCRdb copy is restricted to in-frame clones and leaves out a portion. D and trimming come from the DNA, and the V and J calls and clone size come from that table. In the table there are about 59,000 clones, less than 85% of which are singletons. The receptor was derived from a woman in her 70s with acute or convalescent COVID-19. The sequenced sample consisted of peripheral blood. The gene calls are TRBV20-1 and TRBJ2-5, with a possible D match to TRBD2 (5 bases). The CDR3 is CSVKEVETQYF. CDR3 sequence (DNA): TGCAGTGTAAAGGAGGTAGAGACCCAGTACTTC.